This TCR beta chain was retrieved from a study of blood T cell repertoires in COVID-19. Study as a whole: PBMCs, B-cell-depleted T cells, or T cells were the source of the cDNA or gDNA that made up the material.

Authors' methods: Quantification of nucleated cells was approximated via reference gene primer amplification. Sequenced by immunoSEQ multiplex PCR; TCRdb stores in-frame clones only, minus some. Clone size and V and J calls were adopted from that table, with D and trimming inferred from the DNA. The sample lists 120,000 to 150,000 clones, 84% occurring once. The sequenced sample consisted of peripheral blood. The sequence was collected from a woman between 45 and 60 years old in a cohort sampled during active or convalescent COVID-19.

The CDR3 nucleotides read TGTGCCAGCAGGGGAGGGGGTCTCGAGCAGTACTTC. Translation: CASRGGGLEQYF. The chain employs TRBV27 and TRBJ2-7; possible D gene TRBD2, 7 bases. Germline CDR1 is MNHEY and CDR2 is SMNVEV (reference sequence). Trimming pared 6 bases from V and 6 bases from J, leaving 12 bases between. The CDR3 loop spans 12 amino acids.